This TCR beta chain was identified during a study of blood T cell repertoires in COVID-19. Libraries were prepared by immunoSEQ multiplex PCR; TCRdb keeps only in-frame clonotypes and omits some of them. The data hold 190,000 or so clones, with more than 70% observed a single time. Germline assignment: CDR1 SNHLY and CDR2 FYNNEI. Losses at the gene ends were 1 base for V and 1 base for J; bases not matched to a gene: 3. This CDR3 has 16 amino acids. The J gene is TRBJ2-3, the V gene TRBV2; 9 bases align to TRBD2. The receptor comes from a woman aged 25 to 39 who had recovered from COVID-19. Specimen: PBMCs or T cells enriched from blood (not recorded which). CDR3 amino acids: CASSEEVAGGTDTQYF. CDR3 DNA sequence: TGTGCCAGCAGTGAAGAGGTAGCGGGAGGCACAGATACGCAGTATTTT.